A selection of T cell receptor beta chains follows, all from one sample in a study of control samples from healthy donors and cancer patients. Assay: immunoSEQ multiplex PCR; the TCRdb copy retains only in-frame clones and omits some. The sample comprises roughly 160,000 clones, about 90% of which are singletons, and roughly 5.3% rests with the top ten. The sequenced sample consisted of blood. The receptor source for this set is a woman in her thirties in good health. Each CDR3 is given with its conserved first and last residue. A D gene is named only where the DNA matches it firmly. Some rows mark clone size as missing; the rest say once, few, many or name a class of expanded clone.

TRBJ2-3,TRBV5-8,TRBD2,-,TGTGCCAGCAGTTTTATAGCGGGAGCGTTGGATACGCAGTATTTT,CASSFIAGALDTQYF
TRBJ2-2,TRBV9,-,-,TGTGCCAGCAGCCCACCGGGACACAACACCGGGGAGCTGTTTTTT,CASSPPGHNTGELFF
TRBJ2-5,TRBV5-1,-,-,TGCGCCAGCAGCTTGCAATCCAGGGAGGAGACCCAGTACTTC,CASSLQSREETQYF
TRBJ2-2,TRBV29-1,TRBD2,-,TGCAGCGTTGAAGAACAGCGGGGCACCGGGGAGCTGTTTTTT,CSVEEQRGTGELFF
TRBJ1-2,TRBV14,-,-,TGTGCCAGCAGCCAACGAGTAGGAGGGGGAGGCTACACCTTC,CASSQRVGGGGYTF
TRBJ2-5,TRBV5-1,TRBD1,-,TGCGCCAGCAGGCCCGGGACAGGGGGCTCAGAGACCCAGTACTTC,CASRPGTGGSETQYF
TRBJ2-3,TRBV10-3,-,-,TGTGCCATCAGGATCCTGAGCACAGATACGCAGTATTTT,CAIRILSTDTQYF
TRBJ2-7,TRBV20-1,-,-,TGCAGTGCTGGGTGGGACGAGCAGTACTTC,CSAGWDEQYF
TRBJ2-1,TRBV19,-,-,TGTGCCAGTAGCGAGGCCTACAATGAGCAGTTCTTC,CASSEAYNEQFF
TRBJ1-2,TRBV9,TRBD1,-,TGTGCCAGCAGCGTAACTCCGTCGGTGGGACAGGGGTATGGCTACACCTTC,CASSVTPSVGQGYGYTF
TRBJ1-1,TRBV2,TRBD1,-,TGTGCCAGCAGAGAGGGGACAGCGGAAGCTTTCTTT,CASREGTAEAFF
TRBJ1-1,TRBV5-5,-,-,TGTGCCAGCAGCTTAGGGCCCATGAAACCCTCCGAAGCTTTCTTT,CASSLGPMKPSEAFF
TRBJ1-3,TRBV5-1,-,few,TGCGCCAGCAGCTCCCAGGGCTCTGGAAACACCATATATTTT,CASSSQGSGNTIYF
TRBJ1-1,TRBV11-1,-,-,TGTGCCAGCCGTGCACGGGGGGTCCGCACTGAAGCTTTCTTT,CASRARGVRTEAFF
TRBJ1-5,TRBV2,TRBD1,once,TGTGCCAGCAAAACCCGGGACAGGGGGCACCAGCCCCAGCATTTT,CASKTRDRGHQPQHF
TRBJ1-1,TRBV19,TRBD1,-,TGTGCCAGTAGTCACAGGGGAAAGGGTACTGAAGCTTTCTTT,CASSHRGKGTEAFF
TRBJ2-2,TRBV6-6,-,-,TGTGCCAGCAGTCCCTTAATACAGGGATACGGCGGGGAGCTGTTTTTT,CASSPLIQGYGGELFF
TRBJ2-7,TRBV12-3/TRBV12-4,-,once,TGTGCCAGCAAGAAGGACAGCCCCTACGAGCAGTACTTC,CASKKDSPYEQYF
TRBJ2-1,TRBV5-1,TRBD1,-,TGCGCCAGCACCTCCGGGACAGGGTACAATGAGCAGTTCTTC,CASTSGTGYNEQFF
TRBJ1-3,TRBV11-2,-,-,TGTGCCAGCAGCTTCGAGGGTCGGAACACCATATATTTT,CASSFEGRNTIYF
TRBJ2-1,TRBV28,-,-,TGTGCCAGCAGTTTCGGGCAGGGCGGTGATGAGCAGTTCTTC,CASSFGQGGDEQFF
TRBJ2-5,TRBV4-1,-,-,TGCGCCAGCAGCCAAGATGGTGGGCAGAGGAGTAGATTGGGCCAAGAGACCCAGTACTTC,CASSQDGGQRSRLGQETQYF
TRBJ2-5,TRBV2,-,once,TGTGCCAGCAGTGCGGAAAGGCTTCAAGAGACCCAGTACTTC,CASSAERLQETQYF
TRBJ1-1,TRBV6-5,-,-,TGTGCCAGCAGCACCCAGGGGTTCACTGAAGCTTTCTTT,CASSTQGFTEAFF
TRBJ2-1,TRBV27,TRBD2,-,TGTGCCAGCAGTTTGGGGACTAGCGGTATAAATGAGCAGTTCTTC,CASSLGTSGINEQFF
TRBJ1-2,TRBV29-1,-,-,TGCAGCGTTGAAGGTCCAGGCATCAACTATGGCTACACCTTC,CSVEGPGINYGYTF
TRBJ1-4,TRBV19,TRBD1,-,TGTGCCAGTAGTCAGGGGGCCGGGGAAAAACTGTTTTTT,CASSQGAGEKLFF
TRBJ1-1,TRBV5-1,-,-,TGCGCCAGCAGCGACGGGGGCACTGAAGCTTTCTTT,CASSDGGTEAFF
TRBJ1-1,TRBV6-6,-,-,TGTGCCAGCAGCTCCCCACTCGAACTGGGCACTGAAGCTTTCTTT,CASSSPLELGTEAFF
TRBJ2-2,TRBV5-4,-,few,TGTGCCAGCAGCTCCAACGTTATGAACACCGGGGAGCTGTTTTTT,CASSSNVMNTGELFF
TRBJ1-1,TRBV7-9,-,few,TGTGCCAGCAGGCCGCGGACAGCCAACACTGAAGCTTTCTTT,CASRPRTANTEAFF
TRBJ1-2,TRBV5-1,-,-,TGCGCCAGCAGCCGAAGTGTGACGAGGGGCGGATATGGCTACACCTTC,CASSRSVTRGGYGYTF
TRBJ2-5,TRBV3-1/TRBV3-2,-,-,TGTGCCAGCAGCCATTTCGGGATCCAAGAGACCCAGTACTTC,CASSHFGIQETQYF